This T cell receptor beta chain was observed in a study of blood T cells in healthy people across ages. V lost 6 bases and J 5 bases, leaving 10 bases between the germline ends. Germline V lookup: CDR1 MNHEY, CDR2 SVGAGI. There are 12 residues in the CDR3. Overall study findings and caveats: Per million T cells, TCR beta diversity dropped about linearly as age rose.

A word on this clonotype: The antigen remains undetermined.

Peripheral blood, roughly 11 milliliters per donor, was collected. Primers used in a second PCR of roughly 6 to 11 cycles were a sample-barcoded 5' primer and a J-beta primer mix. TCRdb fed the 5' RACE reads into MiXCR, producing one record per CDR3 protein. In the table there are fewer than 800,000 distinct CDR3 sequences, just under 25% of which are singletons. These same records also appear under a second study, on T cells of mothers and their children.

The sequencing sample was made of blood. This chain uses TRBV6-5 with TRBJ1-2, with D tentatively TRBD1 (5 bases). The clonotype originates from a boy between 5 and 17 years old in good health. The CDR3, as DNA: TGTGCCAGCAGACGCCAGGGTTATGGCTACACCTTC. This encodes CASRRQGYGYTF.